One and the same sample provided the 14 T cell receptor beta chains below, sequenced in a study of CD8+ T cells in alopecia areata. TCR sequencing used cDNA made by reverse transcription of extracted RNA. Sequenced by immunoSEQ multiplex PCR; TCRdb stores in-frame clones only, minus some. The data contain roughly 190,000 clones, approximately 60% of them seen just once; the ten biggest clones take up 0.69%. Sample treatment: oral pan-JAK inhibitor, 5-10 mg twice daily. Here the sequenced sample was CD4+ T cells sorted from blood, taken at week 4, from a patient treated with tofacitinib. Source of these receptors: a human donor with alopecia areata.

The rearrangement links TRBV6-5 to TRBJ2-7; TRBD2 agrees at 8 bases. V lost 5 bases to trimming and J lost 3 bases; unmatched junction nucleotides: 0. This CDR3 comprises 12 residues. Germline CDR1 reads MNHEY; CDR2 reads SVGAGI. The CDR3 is CASSSGSYEQYF. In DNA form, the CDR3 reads TGTGCCAGCAGTAGCGGGAGCTACGAGCAGTACTTC.

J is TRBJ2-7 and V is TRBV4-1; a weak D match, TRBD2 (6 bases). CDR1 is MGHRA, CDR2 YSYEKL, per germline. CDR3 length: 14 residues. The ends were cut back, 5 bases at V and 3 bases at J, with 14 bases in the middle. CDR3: CASSTPGTFYEQYF. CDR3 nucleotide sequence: TGCGCCAGCAGCACACCCGGGACTTTCTACGAGCAGTACTTC.

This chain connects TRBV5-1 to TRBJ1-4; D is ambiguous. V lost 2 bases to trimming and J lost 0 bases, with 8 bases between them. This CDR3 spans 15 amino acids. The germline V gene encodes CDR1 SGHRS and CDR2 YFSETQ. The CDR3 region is CASSLPDATNEKLFF. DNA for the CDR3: TGCGCCAGCAGCTTACCGGACGCAACTAATGAAAAACTGTTTTTT.

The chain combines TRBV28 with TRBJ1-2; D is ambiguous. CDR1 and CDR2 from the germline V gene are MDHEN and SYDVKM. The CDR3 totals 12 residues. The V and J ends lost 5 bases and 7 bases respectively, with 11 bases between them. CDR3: CASSIYRGGYTF. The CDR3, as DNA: TGTGCCAGCAGTATATATCGGGGTGGCTACACCTTC.

CDR3 DNA sequence: TGTGCCTGGAGTCTTGGGATTGGCAATCAGCCCCAGCATTTT. Protein sequence: CAWSLGIGNQPQHF. The chain combines TRBV30 with TRBJ1-5; D remains unclear. The ends were cut back, 2 bases at V and 2 bases at J, with 10 bases in the middle. The CDR3 spans 14 residues. Germline loops: CDR1 GTSNPN, CDR2 SVGIG (reference sequence). The full variable domain, its missing parts supplied by reference TRBV30 and TRBJ1-5, is SQTIHQWPATLVQPVGSPLSLECTVEGTSNPNLYWYRQAAGRGLQLLFYSVGIGQISSEVPQNLSASRPQDRQFILSSKKLLLSDSGFYLCAWSLGIGNQPQHFGDGTRLSIL.

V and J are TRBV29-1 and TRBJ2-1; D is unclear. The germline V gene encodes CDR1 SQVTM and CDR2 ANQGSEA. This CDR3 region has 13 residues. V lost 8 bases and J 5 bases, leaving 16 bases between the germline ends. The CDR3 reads CSSREAVNNEQFF. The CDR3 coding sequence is TGCAGCTCCCGTGAGGCGGTAAACAATGAGCAGTTCTTC.

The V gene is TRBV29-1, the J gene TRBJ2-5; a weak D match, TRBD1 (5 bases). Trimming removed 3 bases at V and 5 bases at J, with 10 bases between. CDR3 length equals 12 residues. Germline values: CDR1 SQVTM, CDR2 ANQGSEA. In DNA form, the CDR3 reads TGCAGCGTTGATGGGGCCGCGGAGACCCAGTACTTC. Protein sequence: CSVDGAAETQYF.

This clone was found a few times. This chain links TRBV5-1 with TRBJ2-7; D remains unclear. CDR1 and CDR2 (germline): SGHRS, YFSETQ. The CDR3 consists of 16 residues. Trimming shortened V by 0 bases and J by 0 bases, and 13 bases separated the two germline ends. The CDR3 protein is CASSLGPRPSSYEQYF. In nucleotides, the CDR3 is TGCGCCAGCAGCTTGGGGCCCCGACCTAGCTCCTACGAGCAGTACTTC.

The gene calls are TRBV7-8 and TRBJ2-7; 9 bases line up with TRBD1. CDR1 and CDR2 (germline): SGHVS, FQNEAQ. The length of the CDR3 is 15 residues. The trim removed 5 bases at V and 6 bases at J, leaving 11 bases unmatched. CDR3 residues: CASSNAGTGRSEQYF. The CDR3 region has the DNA TGTGCCAGCAGCAACGCCGGGACAGGGAGATCCGAGCAGTACTTC. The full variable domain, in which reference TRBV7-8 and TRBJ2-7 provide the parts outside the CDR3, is GAGVSQSPRYKVAKRGQDVALRCDPISGHVSLFWYQQALGQGPEFLTYFQNEAQLDKSGLPSDRFFAERPEGSVSTLKIQRTQQEDSAVYLCASSNAGTGRSEQYFGPGTRLTVT.

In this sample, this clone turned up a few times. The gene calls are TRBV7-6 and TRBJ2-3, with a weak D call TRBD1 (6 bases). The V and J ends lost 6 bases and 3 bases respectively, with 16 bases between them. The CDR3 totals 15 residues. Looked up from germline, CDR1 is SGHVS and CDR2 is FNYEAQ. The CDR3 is CASRKGGAPTDTQYF. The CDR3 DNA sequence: TGTGCCAGCAGAAAAGGGGGAGCTCCTACAGATACGCAGTATTTT.

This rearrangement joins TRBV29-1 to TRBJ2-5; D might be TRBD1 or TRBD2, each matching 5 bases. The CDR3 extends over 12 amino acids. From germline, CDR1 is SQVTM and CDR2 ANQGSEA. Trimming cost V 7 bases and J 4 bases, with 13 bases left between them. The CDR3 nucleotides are TGCAGCGGAGAGGGGATGGGAGAGACCCAGTACTTC. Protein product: CSGEGMGETQYF.

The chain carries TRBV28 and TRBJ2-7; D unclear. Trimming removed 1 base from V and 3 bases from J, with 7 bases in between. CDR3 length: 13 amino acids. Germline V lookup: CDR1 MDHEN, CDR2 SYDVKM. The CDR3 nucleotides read TGTGCCAGCAGTTTATTGTCCAGCTACGAGCAGTACTTC. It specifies CASSLLSSYEQYF. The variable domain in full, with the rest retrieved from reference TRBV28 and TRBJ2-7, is DVKVTQSSRYLVKRTGEKVFLECVQDMDHENMFWYRQDPGLGLRLIYFSYDVKMKEKGDIPEGYSVSREKKERFSLILESASTNQTSMYLCASSLLSSYEQYFGPGTRLTVT.

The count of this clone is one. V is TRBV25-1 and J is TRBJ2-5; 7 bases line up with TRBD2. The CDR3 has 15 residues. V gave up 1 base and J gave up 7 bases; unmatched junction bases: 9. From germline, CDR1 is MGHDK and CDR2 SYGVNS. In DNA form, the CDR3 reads TGTGCCAGCAGTGAATCTAGCGGAGGTTTCAGGACCCAGTACTTC. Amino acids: CASSESSGGFRTQYF.

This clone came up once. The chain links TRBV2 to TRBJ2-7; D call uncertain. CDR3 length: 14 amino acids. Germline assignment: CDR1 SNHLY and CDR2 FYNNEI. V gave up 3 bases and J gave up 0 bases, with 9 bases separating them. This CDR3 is CASSENTISYEQYF. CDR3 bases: TGTGCCAGCAGTGAGAACACAATCTCCTACGAGCAGTACTTC.